This T cell receptor (beta chain) was identified during a study of shared clonotypes between healthy human individuals. Study observations and caveats: What limited the represented genetic and exposure-history diversity was the small number of donors.

The naive CD8 subset, CD45RO-negative cells positively selected for CCR7, excluded terminally differentiated effector memory CD45RA+ cells. Produced via immunoSEQ multiplex PCR; TCRdb's table is partial and in-frame only. The table has about 2.1 million clones, roughly 93% seen once. Germline V gene sequence: CDR1 SGHDN, CDR2 FVKESK. V was clipped by 3 bases and J by 4 bases; unmatched bases: 6. The CDR3 is 15 amino acids. A remark on this clone: Its antigen is unidentified.

The clonotype was recovered from a man between 18 and 29 years old in good health. Some clones in this sample may be carry-over from other donors' samples. The material sequenced was naive CD8+ T cells from PBMCs. The chain joins TRBV14 to TRBJ1-2, with 9 bases that match TRBD1. The CDR3 DNA reads TGTGCCAGCAGCCAGAGGGACAGGGTGGCCTATGGCTACACCTTC. Its protein is CASSQRDRVAYGYTF.